The present T cell receptor (beta chain) was sequenced within a study of blood T cells in healthy people across ages. Study results and caveats: Strongly correlated with naive T cell percentage was TCR beta diversity. Total diversity from one million sequenced T cells was likely underestimated. Any conclusive comparison of naive versus antigen-experienced cells was prevented by using unsorted PBMCs.

Details on this clonotype: Its matching antigen is unknown.

Primed by a sample-barcoded 5' primer and a J-beta primer mix, a second PCR proceeded for about 6 to 12 cycles. TCRdb analysed the 5' RACE reads with MiXCR anew, one entry per CDR3 protein. The table lists more than 1.4 million distinct CDR3 sequences, approximately 42% of them singletons. Germline loops: CDR1 MGHRA, CDR2 YSYEKL. Trimming took 6 bases from V and 2 from J; bases not matched to a gene: 7. This CDR3 spans 16 amino acids. The chain has TRBV4-1 and TRBJ2-6, with 7 bases fitting TRBD1. The TCR sequence derives from a woman aged 18-29 years in good health. Sequencing was carried out using blood. The CDR3 DNA is TGCGCCAGCAGGCAAACCCAGGGGGCTGGGGCCAACGTCCTGACTTTC. It translates to CASRQTQGAGANVLTF.